This entry lists 10 T cell receptor beta chains sequenced from one sample in a study of shared clonotypes between healthy human individuals. Data came from immunoSEQ multiplex PCR; TCRdb stores just in-frame clones and leaves some out. The sample shows millions of clones, about 92% of them seen only once. Material for sequencing was naive CD4+ T cells from PBMCs. Subset specified: CD45RA+ positively selected. The receptors were gathered from a man aged 18 to 29 in good health. Some clones in this sample may be carry-over from other donors' samples.

The V call is TRBV11-3, the J call TRBJ2-7; 7 positions match TRBD1. The CDR3 sequence is 13 residues long. Germline V gene lookup returns CDR1 SGHNT and CDR2 YENEEA. With 3 bases clipped from V and 5 bases from J, the junction kept 4 bases outside the gene matches. The CDR3 loop is CASSFDRDHEQYF. CDR3 in DNA: TGTGCCAGCAGCTTCGACAGGGACCACGAGCAGTACTTC.

This chain links TRBV11-2 with TRBJ1-3, with a tentative D call TRBD1 (6 bases). The CDR3 sequence is 17 residues long. Trimming cost V 0 bases and J 0 bases, with 12 bases left between them. Germline CDR1 SGHAT, CDR2 FQNNGV. The chain's CDR3 is CASSLDRGQYSGNTIYF. CDR3 nucleotide sequence: TGTGCCAGCAGCTTAGACCGCGGACAGTACTCTGGAAACACCATATATTTT.

The V call is TRBV5-4, the J call TRBJ2-7, with D tentatively TRBD1 (5 bases). This CDR3 has 14 residues. Trimming took off 0 bases at V and 5 bases at J, with 12 bases between the two ends. Looked up from germline, CDR1 is SGHNT and CDR2 is YYREEE (reference sequence). The CDR3 DNA follows: TGTGCCAGCAGCTTGGTAGGCAGGGTGAACGAGCAGTACTTC. This translates into CASSLVGRVNEQYF.

In nucleotides, the CDR3 is TGTGCCAGCTCACTAGACCCGACTGGCTACACCTTC. Protein: CASSLDPTGYTF. This chain joins TRBV18 and TRBJ1-2, with no clear D. Looked up from germline, CDR1 is KGHSH and CDR2 is LQKENI. V lost 4 bases and J 7 bases, leaving 10 bases between the germline ends. The CDR3 has 12 residues.

A single count supports this clone. The V and J genes are TRBV6-5 and TRBJ1-4; D may be TRBD1 (5 bases). Germline loops: CDR1 MNHEY, CDR2 SVGAGI. The V end lost 2 bases, the J end lost 0 bases, and 7 bases lay between the germline ends. The CDR3 is 15 residues long. CDR3: CASSYDRPTNEKLFF. DNA for the CDR3: TGTGCCAGCAGTTACGACAGACCAACTAATGAAAAACTGTTTTTT.

The CDR3, as DNA: TGTGCCAGCAGCCCAGGACAGGCCTTCTACAATGAGCAGTTCTTC. Protein sequence: CASSPGQAFYNEQFF. V usage is TRBV7-3 and J usage is TRBJ2-1; 7 bases agree with TRBD1. Trimming cost V 5 bases and J 3 bases; bases outside gene matches: 7. The V gene's germline CDR1 is SGHTA and CDR2 FQGTGA. The CDR3 runs to 15 residues.

CDR3 residues: CASSLGSPPRYEQYF. Written as DNA, the CDR3 is TGTGCCAGCAGTTTAGGCTCACCTCCCCGATACGAGCAGTACTTC. The chain has TRBV28 and TRBJ2-7; D gene ambiguous. This CDR3 region has 15 residues. CDR1 and CDR2 (germline): MDHEN, SYDVKM. Trimming left V 2 bases short and J 4 bases short, with 15 bases between.

V gene TRBV28 combines with J gene TRBJ1-2; tentatively, D is TRBD1 (5 bases). The CDR3 is 15 amino acids. Per germline, CDR1 MDHEN and CDR2 SYDVKM. V lost 6 bases and J lost 7, with 21 bases in between. CDR3 nucleotide sequence: TGTGCCAGCAGCACCTTCGGGCAGGGTTTTCGTGGCTACACCTTC. Protein: CASSTFGQGFRGYTF.

The rearrangement joins TRBV11-3 to TRBJ2-1; tentatively, D is TRBD2 (7 bases). Germline V gene sequence: CDR1 SGHNT, CDR2 YENEEA. This CDR3 spans 15 amino acids. With 5 bases removed from V and 7 bases from J, the gap between germline ends came to 18 bases. CDR3 nucleotides: TGTGCCAGCAGCAAGTCGGCGGGGGCTCGTAATGAGCAGTTCTTC. This gives the protein CASSKSAGARNEQFF. Using reference TRBV11-3 and TRBJ2-1 for the parts outside the CDR3, the full variable domain is EAGVVQSPRYKIIEKKQPVAFWCNPISGHNTLYWYLQNLGQGPELLIRYENEEAVDDSQLPKDRFSAERLKGVDSTLKIQPAELGDSAVYLCASSKSAGARNEQFFGPGTRLTVL.

The chain combines TRBV5-1 with TRBJ2-5; no definite D call. V was trimmed by 5 bases and J by 5 bases, leaving 16 bases between them. The CDR3 extends over 14 amino acids. The germline V gene encodes CDR1 SGHRS and CDR2 YFSETQ. The CDR3 loop is CASSSRMSSETQYF. The DNA for the CDR3 is TGCGCCAGCAGTTCTCGAATGAGTTCGGAGACCCAGTACTTC.